This T cell receptor (beta chain) was obtained from a study of CD8+CD57+ T cells in acquired aplastic anemia. The wider study: Recorded DNA amounts for sorted CD4+ and CD8+ cells had an average of 3.2 ug. Broader study findings: No significant patient-versus-control difference appeared in CD8+ Simpson's diversity.

According to the study, genomic DNA was the template for TCR beta VDJ and CDR3 profiling. TCRdb fed the reads into MiXCR, producing one record per CDR3 protein. The table lists approximately 170,000 distinct CDR3 sequences, about 45% of them singletons. This clonotype was seen repeatedly, ten times or more. Its antigen is as yet unknown. Patients included in sequencing had previously demonstrated CD8+CD57+ cell expansion by flow cytometry. Every one of the patients had aplastic anemia (severe, acquired). Sampling of blood occurred while the patients had still received no therapy. This receptor was obtained from a human donor with aplastic anemia. Material: sorted CD4+, CD8+, or CD8+CD57+ T cells (not recorded which) from PBMCs.

The CDR3 region is CASSQTDTGELFF. DNA for the CDR3: TGCGCCAGCAGCCAGACAGACACCGGGGAGCTGTTTTTT. V and J are TRBV4-1 and TRBJ2-2, with a tentative D call TRBD1 (5 bases). Per the germline V gene, CDR1 is MGHRA and CDR2 is YSYEKL. V was trimmed by 3 bases and J by 3 bases, leaving 5 bases between them. The CDR3 length is 13 residues.